This TCR beta chain was observed in a study of T cells in Graves' hyperthyroidism and ophthalmopathy. RNA transcripts were the template for amplifying TCR beta CDR3 regions. The study used the HTBI primer set for a first-round RT-PCR of the TCR CDR3. A single record per CDR3 protein comes from TCRdb applying MiXCR to the multiplex PCR reads. The sample lists about 560,000 distinct CDR3 sequences; 13% to 15% were seen once. Looked up from germline, CDR1 is MNHEY and CDR2 is SMNVEV (reference sequence). The CDR3 extends over 13 amino acids. As regards this clonotype: At one of its ends the junction is not consistent with the germline gene, which may arise from a read error.

Sample: blood. V and J are TRBV27 and TRBJ1-1, with a tentative D call TRBD1 (6 bases). The clonotype was recovered from a woman aged 40 to 50 with Graves' hyperthyroidism. The DNA of the CDR3 is TGTGCCGGCAGTTTACAGGGTACCCCTGAAGCTTTCTTT. Translating it yields CAGSLQGTPEAFF.